This T cell receptor beta chain was observed in a study of human T cells and chemical hapten exposure listed by TCRdb under 2021. A note on the overall study: For sensitization, 2% DPC in acetone was applied to an approximately 2 cm by approximately 2 cm area of upper inner arm skin. Throughout the study period of approximately 23 weeks, patients also received therapeutic DPC doses to the scalp every week. Patch testing was performed on the upper back with Finn chambers containing 0.01% DPC, and the patch tests were scored after 6 days according to International Contact Dermatitis Research Group standards. The patient cohort, mostly female, included alopecia areata with under or over 50% scalp involvement, alopecia totalis and alopecia universalis. Libraries were pooled for sequencing, and per-sample TCR yields varied mainly because of small differences in library volumes within the pool. The study tracked peripheral blood TCR repertoire changes in vivo during primary and secondary sensitization to the hapten diphenylcyclopropenone (DPC) in alopecia patients. Blood was sampled from patients pre-sensitization (week 0) and at 2, 6 and about 24 weeks after DPC sensitization. Some 29 alopecia patients gave blood for TCR sequencing at one to four time points (pre-sensitization, 2, 6 and 24 weeks). Results the study describes overall, beyond this receptor: The number of PT1 expanded TCRs positively correlated with patch test score, significant at thresholds 8, 16 and 32 but not 4. Significantly more large CDR3 similarity clusters were formed by expanded TCRs than by pre-sensitization or healthy control sets, consistent with antigen-driven responses. Alopecia, a presumed autoimmune disease, was present in all patients, so the immune response of the patients might differ from that of healthy individuals. DPC sensitization did not change the number of TCRs with a frequency above 1 in 1000, and there was no evidence of changes in global repertoire structure. After repeated subsampling, the strength of the expansion versus patch-test correlation and the threshold at which it became significant changed.

Libraries were prepared through RACE. This sample was sequenced with a NextSeq 500. Library preparation attached unique molecular identifiers to individual cDNA molecules for quantitative, reproducible TCR counting. For every blood RNA sample, sequencing covered both the TCR alpha and TCR beta chains. As for how the authors treated the data: The median number of TCRs per sample was around 100,000, ranging from 23,224 to 690,600. The Decombinator software suite was used to annotate the V, J and CDR3 of the TCR reads. For PS versus PT1 abundance plots, all samples were subsampled to the same number of TCRs (28,000). TCRs were defined as expanded if absent before sensitization and observed at least eight times at the 2-week time point. TCRdb reanalyzed the raw reads on its own, using fastp at Q25 for trimming and MiXCR for clone calling, and kept in-frame beta chains. Every distinct CDR3 protein forms one entry, paired with its most common genes and DNA. None of the V and J calls come from the authors' own analysis; TCRdb made them. The table for this sample lists about 360,000 distinct CDR3 sequences; roughly 5% of them were counted only once. The top ten constitute 2% to 2.5% of the sample.

What this sample's time point label stands for: patch test 1, 2 weeks after DPC sensitization. This specimen's treatment or condition label, per the study, means: therapeutic diphenylcyclopropenone sensitization with weekly scalp DPC. At each patch-test visit, blood was drawn before the patch test was applied. Patients were considered eligible if aged 18 to 70, diagnosed with alopecia and deemed suitable for DPC therapy, and patients were excluded if pregnant. Total RNA was extracted from unfractionated whole blood collected in Tempus Blood RNA tubes. In regard to this clonotype: There is no known antigen for this receptor. Per-base qualities were not stored, and no clone one base away is much larger.

Specimen: whole blood, collected in connection with sensitization to the hapten diphenylcyclopropenone (DPC). The TCR was taken from a woman in her fifties or sixties with alopecia areata. Some clones in this sample may be carry-over from other donors' samples.

Here is the DNA: TGTGCCACCAGCAGAGATGCAGGGACAGGGGAGACCCAGTACTTC. Protein translation: CATSRDAGTGETQYF. Recombination connected TRBV15 to TRBJ2-5, with 9 bases matching TRBD1. The germline V end is reduced by 0 bases and the J end by 5 bases; junction bases left unmatched: 4. The germline V gene (reference sequence) yields LNHNV for CDR1 and YYDKDF for CDR2. The CDR3 numbers 15 residues from cysteine through phenylalanine. Of the read, only the CDR3 DNA is kept; its 45 bases are in frame from base 1.